Listed below are T cell receptor beta chains from one sample, sequenced in a study of cytomegalovirus exposure and HLA in healthy donors. TCRdb keeps only in-frame clones here, not all; method: immunoSEQ multiplex PCR. Of 110,000 or so clones in the sample, approximately 80% were seen once. The sequencing sample was made of PBMCs. The receptors originated from a male donor in good health and CMV-seronegative. CDR3s include the opening cysteine and the closing phenylalanine or tryptophan. The D gene is left open where the match is weak. Some rows mark clone size as missing; the rest say once, few, many or name a class of expanded clone.

cdr3_length: 15; d_call: TRBD2; v_call: TRBV5-4; clone_size: .; j_call: TRBJ2-1; cdr3_nt: TGTGCCAGCAGCTTGGCGGGGGGGTGGGACAATGAGCAGTTCTTC; cdr3_aa: CASSLAGGWDNEQFF
cdr3_length: 13; d_call: TRBD2; v_call: TRBV2; clone_size: .; j_call: TRBJ2-1; cdr3_nt: TGTGCCAGCAACCCAGCGGGAGCCCTTGAGCAGTTCTTC; cdr3_aa: CASNPAGALEQFF
cdr3_length: 16; d_call: TRBD2; v_call: TRBV9; clone_size: .; j_call: TRBJ2-3; cdr3_nt: TGTGCCAGCAGCGAGGGAGGGGCTAGTGTGGAGGATACGCAGTATTTT; cdr3_aa: CASSEGGASVEDTQYF
cdr3_length: 15; d_call: TRBD2; v_call: TRBV14; clone_size: .; j_call: TRBJ2-1; cdr3_nt: TGTGCCAGCAGCCTTCGATGGCGGGAGCGTAATGAGCAGTTCTTC; cdr3_aa: CASSLRWRERNEQFF
cdr3_length: 14; d_call: TRBD2; v_call: TRBV5-6; clone_size: .; j_call: TRBJ2-7; cdr3_nt: TGTGCCAGCAGCTTGCGGGAGGTTGTCCACGAGCAGTACTTC; cdr3_aa: CASSLREVVHEQYF
cdr3_length: 15; d_call: .; v_call: TRBV27; clone_size: .; j_call: TRBJ1-4; cdr3_nt: TGTGCCAGCAGTTTATATAAGGGGTCGGGTGAAAAACTGTTTTTT; cdr3_aa: CASSLYKGSGEKLFF
cdr3_length: 14; d_call: TRBD1; v_call: TRBV6-5; clone_size: few; j_call: TRBJ1-3; cdr3_nt: TGTGCCAGCAGCACCGGGACAGGGGGAAACACCATATATTTT; cdr3_aa: CASSTGTGGNTIYF
cdr3_length: 17; d_call: .; v_call: TRBV5-1; clone_size: .; j_call: TRBJ2-6; cdr3_nt: TGCGCCAGCAGCCCAGAGGACAGCCACTCTGGGGCCAACGTCCTGACTTTC; cdr3_aa: CASSPEDSHSGANVLTF
cdr3_length: 12; d_call: .; v_call: TRBV7-9; clone_size: once; j_call: TRBJ2-5; cdr3_nt: TGTGCCAGCAGCTTGGTCGGGGAGACCCAGTACTTC; cdr3_aa: CASSLVGETQYF
cdr3_length: 15; d_call: TRBD1; v_call: TRBV30; clone_size: .; j_call: TRBJ1-4; cdr3_nt: TGTGCCTGGAGCCCCCCGGGACAGGGGGATGAGAAACTGTTTTTT; cdr3_aa: CAWSPPGQGDEKLFF
cdr3_length: 15; d_call: TRBD1; v_call: TRBV5-5; clone_size: .; j_call: TRBJ1-1; cdr3_nt: TGTGCCAGCAGCCACCAGGGGGGCGCGGTCGGTGAAGCTTTCTTT; cdr3_aa: CASSHQGGAVGEAFF
cdr3_length: 15; d_call: TRBD1; v_call: TRBV19; clone_size: .; j_call: TRBJ2-7; cdr3_nt: TGTGCCAGTAGTATTTCTCCAGGGGGCTCCTACGAGCAGTACTTC; cdr3_aa: CASSISPGGSYEQYF
cdr3_length: 13; d_call: .; v_call: TRBV29-1; clone_size: .; j_call: TRBJ1-1; cdr3_nt: TGCAGCGTCACCTTCGGGGGGAACACTGAAGCTTTCTTT; cdr3_aa: CSVTFGGNTEAFF
cdr3_length: 12; d_call: .; v_call: TRBV27; clone_size: few; j_call: TRBJ1-6; cdr3_nt: TGTGCCAGCAAGGGGGTACAGTCACCCCTCCACTTT; cdr3_aa: CASKGVQSPLHF
cdr3_length: 15; d_call: .; v_call: TRBV30; clone_size: .; j_call: TRBJ2-1; cdr3_nt: TGTGCCTGGAGTGTACTTGCGGGCGTATACAATGAGCAGTTCTTC; cdr3_aa: CAWSVLAGVYNEQFF
cdr3_length: 13; d_call: .; v_call: TRBV7-3; clone_size: few; j_call: TRBJ1-1; cdr3_nt: TGTGCCAGCAGCCTTGGCCTAGGAGCTGAAGCTTTCTTT; cdr3_aa: CASSLGLGAEAFF
cdr3_length: 14; d_call: .; v_call: TRBV4-1; clone_size: .; j_call: TRBJ2-5; cdr3_nt: TGCGCCAGCAGCCAAGATAGGAGGGGCTGGACCCAGTACTTC; cdr3_aa: CASSQDRRGWTQYF
cdr3_length: 16; d_call: TRBD1; v_call: TRBV7-2; clone_size: .; j_call: TRBJ2-5; cdr3_nt: TGTGCCAGCAGCGAGCAAGGGACAGGGGCTTGGGAGACCCAGTACTTC; cdr3_aa: CASSEQGTGAWETQYF
cdr3_length: 13; d_call: .; v_call: TRBV2; clone_size: .; j_call: TRBJ1-5; cdr3_nt: TGTGCCAGCAGCGGCGGAAGGGGTCAGCCCCAGCATTTT; cdr3_aa: CASSGGRGQPQHF
cdr3_length: 19; d_call: TRBD1; v_call: TRBV5-6; clone_size: .; j_call: TRBJ1-3; cdr3_nt: TGTGCCAGCAGCTTGACCGAGGGACAGTACGTCCTGTTTGGAAACACCATATATTTT; cdr3_aa: CASSLTEGQYVLFGNTIYF
cdr3_length: 15; d_call: TRBD2; v_call: TRBV10-1; clone_size: few; j_call: TRBJ2-5; cdr3_nt: TGCGCCAGCAGTCCACTAGCGGGGGACCAAGAGACCCAGTACTTC; cdr3_aa: CASSPLAGDQETQYF
cdr3_length: 16; d_call: TRBD1; v_call: TRBV15; clone_size: few; j_call: TRBJ2-1; cdr3_nt: TGTGCCACCAGCAGAGACAGGGGGCCAGCCTACAATGAGCAGTTCTTC; cdr3_aa: CATSRDRGPAYNEQFF
cdr3_length: 15; d_call: TRBD2; v_call: TRBV10-1; clone_size: once; j_call: TRBJ2-1; cdr3_nt: TGCGCCAGCAGTGTAGCGGGAGGGTTAAACAATGAGCAGTTCTTC; cdr3_aa: CASSVAGGLNNEQFF
cdr3_length: 13; d_call: .; v_call: TRBV5-4; clone_size: few; j_call: TRBJ2-7; cdr3_nt: TGTGCCAGCACTCCGGGGTGGGGTGACGAGCAGTACTTC; cdr3_aa: CASTPGWGDEQYF
cdr3_length: 13; d_call: TRBD1; v_call: TRBV25-1; clone_size: .; j_call: TRBJ1-1; cdr3_nt: TGTGCCAGCAGGACAGGGATGGAAACTGAAGCTTTCTTT; cdr3_aa: CASRTGMETEAFF
cdr3_length: 13; d_call: .; v_call: TRBV2; clone_size: few; j_call: TRBJ2-1; cdr3_nt: TGTGCCAGCAGTCTGGACTCTGGGGTCGAGCAGTTCTTC; cdr3_aa: CASSLDSGVEQFF
cdr3_length: 13; d_call: .; v_call: TRBV7-9; clone_size: .; j_call: TRBJ1-1; cdr3_nt: TGTGCCAGCAGCTTAGGTTATATCGCTGAAGCTTTCTTT; cdr3_aa: CASSLGYIAEAFF
cdr3_length: 14; d_call: TRBD1; v_call: TRBV5-1; clone_size: .; j_call: TRBJ2-1; cdr3_nt: TGCGCCAGCAGCCCCGGGACAGTAAACAATGAGCAGTTCTTC; cdr3_aa: CASSPGTVNNEQFF
cdr3_length: 16; d_call: TRBD1; v_call: TRBV28; clone_size: .; j_call: TRBJ1-4; cdr3_nt: TGTGCCAGCAGCCAGGAGACAGGGTGGAATAATGAAAAACTGTTTTTT; cdr3_aa: CASSQETGWNNEKLFF
cdr3_length: 14; d_call: .; v_call: TRBV11-3; clone_size: .; j_call: TRBJ1-1; cdr3_nt: TGTGCCAGCAACAGAAGGGAATCGGGGACTGAAGCTTTCTTT; cdr3_aa: CASNRRESGTEAFF
cdr3_length: 15; d_call: TRBD1; v_call: TRBV5-4; clone_size: .; j_call: TRBJ1-1; cdr3_nt: TGTGCCAGCAGCGGGTGGGGAACAGGGGGCACTGAAGCTTTCTTT; cdr3_aa: CASSGWGTGGTEAFF
cdr3_length: 14; d_call: .; v_call: TRBV27; clone_size: .; j_call: TRBJ1-2; cdr3_nt: TGTGCCAGCAGTTCCAACACAGGGTACTATGGCTACACCTTC; cdr3_aa: CASSSNTGYYGYTF
cdr3_length: 11; d_call: .; v_call: TRBV4-2; clone_size: .; j_call: TRBJ2-5; cdr3_nt: TGTGCCAGCAGCCAACAGGAGACCCAGTACTTC; cdr3_aa: CASSQQETQYF